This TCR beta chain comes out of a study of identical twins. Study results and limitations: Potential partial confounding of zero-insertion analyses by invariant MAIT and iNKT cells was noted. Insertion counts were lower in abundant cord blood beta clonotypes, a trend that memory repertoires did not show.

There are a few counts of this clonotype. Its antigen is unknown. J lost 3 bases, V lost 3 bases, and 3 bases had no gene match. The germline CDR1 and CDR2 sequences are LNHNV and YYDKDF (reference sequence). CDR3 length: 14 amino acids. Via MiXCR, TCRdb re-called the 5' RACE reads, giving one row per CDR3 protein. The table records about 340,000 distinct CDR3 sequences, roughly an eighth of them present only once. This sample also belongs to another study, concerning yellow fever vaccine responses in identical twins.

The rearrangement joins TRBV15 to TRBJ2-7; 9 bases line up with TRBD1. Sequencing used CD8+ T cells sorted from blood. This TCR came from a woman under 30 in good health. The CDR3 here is CATSRDRGFYEQYV. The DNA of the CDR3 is TGTGCCACCAGCAGGGACAGGGGTTTCTACGAGCAGTACGTC.